The 8 T cell receptor beta chains listed next were all sequenced from one sample in a study of CD8 T cells in Susac syndrome. Random hexamers served to reverse transcribe about 0.45 to 1 ug RNA. TCRdb re-called the immunoSEQ multiplex PCR reads through MiXCR, storing one row per CDR3 protein. The table records about 290,000 distinct CDR3 sequences, 65% to 90% of them present only once. The specimen sequenced was CD8+ T cells from PBMCs. The receptors here all came from a human donor with multiple sclerosis.

The CDR3 region has the DNA TGTGCCAGCAGCCCGAATAATGAAAAACTGTTTTTT. Translated: CASSPNNEKLFF. The chain employs TRBV28 and TRBJ1-4; D is unclear. The CDR3 has 12 residues. Per germline, CDR1 MDHEN and CDR2 SYDVKM. V dropped 6 bases and J dropped 4 bases, with 6 bases sitting between them. Drawing the rest from reference TRBV28 and TRBJ1-4, the complete variable domain is DVKVTQSSRYLVKRTGEKVFLECVQDMDHENMFWYRQDPGLGLRLIYFSYDVKMKEKGDIPEGYSVSREKKERFSLILESASTNQTSMYLCASSPNNEKLFFGSGTQLSVL.

This clonotype showed up just a few times. The chain combines TRBV7-8 with TRBJ1-5; D unclear. The V gene's germline CDR1 is SGHVS and CDR2 FQNEAQ. Trimming pared 3 bases from V and 5 bases from J, leaving 11 bases between. The length of the CDR3 is 14 residues. The CDR3 reads CASSLSPGDQPQHF. The CDR3 nucleotides read TGTGCCAGCAGCTTGTCCCCCGGGGATCAGCCCCAGCATTTT.

The chain links TRBV19 to TRBJ1-1; 7 positions agree with TRBD1. This CDR3 has 15 residues. From germline, CDR1 is LNHDA and CDR2 SQIVND (reference sequence). V was clipped by 5 bases and J by 3 bases; unmatched bases: 9. CDR3 loop: CASSPRQGMDTEAFF. CDR3 sequence (DNA): TGTGCCAGTAGTCCCCGACAGGGCATGGACACTGAAGCTTTCTTT.

The rearrangement links TRBV7-2 to TRBJ2-3; 11 nucleotides match TRBD2. This CDR3 region has 15 residues. From germline, CDR1 is SGHTA and CDR2 FQGNSA. V shed 6 bases, J shed 6 bases, and the junction held 8 bases outside the gene matches. In nucleotides, the CDR3 is TGTGCCAGCAGTTACTCACTAGCGGGAGAGGATACGCAGTATTTT. As protein: CASSYSLAGEDTQYF.

The rearrangement joins TRBV29-1 to TRBJ2-2, with no clear D. CDR1 and CDR2 from the germline V gene are SQVTM and ANQGSEA. Trimming left V 1 base short and J 7 bases short, with 4 bases between. This CDR3 is built from 11 residues. CDR3 DNA sequence: TGCAGCGTTGAAGGGAGCGGGGAGCTGTTTTTT. Its translation: CSVEGSGELFF.

V usage is TRBV5-5 and J usage is TRBJ1-1; TRBD1 is a possible D gene (6 bases). Germline values: CDR1 SGHKS, CDR2 YYEKEE (reference sequence). This CDR3 is built from 14 residues. V lost 4 bases and J lost 4, with 14 bases in between. The CDR3 region has the DNA TGTGCCAGCAGCACCGGACCGGACAGCACTGAAGCTTTCTTT. It specifies CASSTGPDSTEAFF.

The rearrangement joins TRBV30 to TRBJ1-5; 10 bases are shared with TRBD1. Germline V CDR1 and CDR2: GTSNPN, SVGIG (reference sequence). The CDR3 has 15 amino acids. The ends lost 5 bases at V and 2 bases at J; junction bases unmatched: 6. CDR3 residues: CAWDAGTGGNQPQHF. DNA for the CDR3: TGTGCCTGGGACGCAGGGACAGGGGGCAATCAGCCCCAGCATTTT.

This chain connects TRBV28 to TRBJ2-7, with TRBD2 matching over 12 bases. The CDR3 has 16 residues. With V trimmed by 6 bases and J by 4 bases, 10 bases remained unmatched. Germline lookup yields CDR1 MDHEN and CDR2 SYDVKM. CDR3 DNA: TGTGCCAGCAGCCCGCATCCGGGACTAGCGGGTTACGAGCAGTACTTC. Its translation is CASSPHPGLAGYEQYF.